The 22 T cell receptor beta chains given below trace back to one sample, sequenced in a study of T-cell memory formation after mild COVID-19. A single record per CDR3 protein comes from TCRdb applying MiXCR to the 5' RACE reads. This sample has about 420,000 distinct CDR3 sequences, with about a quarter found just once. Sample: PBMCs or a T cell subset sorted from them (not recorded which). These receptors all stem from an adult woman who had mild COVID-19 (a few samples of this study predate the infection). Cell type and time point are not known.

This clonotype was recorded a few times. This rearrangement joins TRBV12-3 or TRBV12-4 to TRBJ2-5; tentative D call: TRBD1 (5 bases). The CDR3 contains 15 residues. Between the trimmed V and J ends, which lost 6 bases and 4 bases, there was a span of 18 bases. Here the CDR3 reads CASSRWKAGIETQYF. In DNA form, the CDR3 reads TGTGCCAGCAGCCGATGGAAAGCAGGGATAGAGACCCAGTACTTC.

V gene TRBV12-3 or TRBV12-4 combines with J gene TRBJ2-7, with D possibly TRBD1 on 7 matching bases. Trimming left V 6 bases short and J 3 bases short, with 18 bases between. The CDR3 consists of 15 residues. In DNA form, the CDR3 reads TGTGCCAGCAGCCTGGGCGGGACAGTGGGCTACGAGCAGTACTTC. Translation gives CASSLGGTVGYEQYF.

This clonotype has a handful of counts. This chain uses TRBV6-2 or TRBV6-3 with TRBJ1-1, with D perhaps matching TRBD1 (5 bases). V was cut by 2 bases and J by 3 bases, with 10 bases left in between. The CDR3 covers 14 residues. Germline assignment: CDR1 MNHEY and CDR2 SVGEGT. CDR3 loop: CASSYGHIDTEAFF. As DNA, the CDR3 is TGTGCCAGCAGTTACGGACACATCGACACTGAAGCTTTCTTT.

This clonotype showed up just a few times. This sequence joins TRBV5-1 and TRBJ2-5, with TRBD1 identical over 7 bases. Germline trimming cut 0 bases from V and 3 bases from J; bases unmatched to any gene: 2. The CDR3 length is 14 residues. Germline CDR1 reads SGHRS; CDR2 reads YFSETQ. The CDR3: CASSLVGTEETQYF. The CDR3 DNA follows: TGCGCCAGCAGCTTGGTTGGGACAGAAGAGACCCAGTACTTC.

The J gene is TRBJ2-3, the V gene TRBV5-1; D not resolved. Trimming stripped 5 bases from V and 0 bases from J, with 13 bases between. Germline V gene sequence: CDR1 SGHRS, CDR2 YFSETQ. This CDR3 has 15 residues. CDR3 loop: CASRERGFSTDTQYF. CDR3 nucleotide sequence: TGCGCCAGCAGGGAGCGAGGCTTCAGCACAGATACGCAGTATTTT.

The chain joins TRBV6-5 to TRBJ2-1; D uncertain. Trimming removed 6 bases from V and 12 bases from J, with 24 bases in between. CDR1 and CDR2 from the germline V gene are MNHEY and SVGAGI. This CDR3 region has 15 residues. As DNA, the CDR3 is TGTGCCAGCAGCGACCGGGTAGTTGACCCTGTAGGGCAGTTCTTC. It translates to CASSDRVVDPVGQFF.

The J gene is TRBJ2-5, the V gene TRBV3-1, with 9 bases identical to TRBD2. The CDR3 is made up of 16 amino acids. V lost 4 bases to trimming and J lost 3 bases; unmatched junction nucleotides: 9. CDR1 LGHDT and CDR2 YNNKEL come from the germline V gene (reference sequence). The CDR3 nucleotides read TGTGCCAGCAGCCCACCGACTAGCGGCGTGGAAGAGACCCAGTACTTC. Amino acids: CASSPPTSGVEETQYF.

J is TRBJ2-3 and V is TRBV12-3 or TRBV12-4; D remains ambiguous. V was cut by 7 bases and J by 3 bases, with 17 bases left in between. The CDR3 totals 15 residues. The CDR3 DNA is TGTGCCAGCACCCCCGGTAGTTCACTGACAGATACGCAGTATTTT. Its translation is CASTPGSSLTDTQYF.

The CDR3 DNA reads as TGTGCCAGCAGCGACAGCGGGATAGGAACAGATACGCAGTATTTT. The encoded protein is CASSDSGIGTDTQYF. The J gene is TRBJ2-3, the V gene TRBV9, with 7 bases identical to TRBD2. V lost 3 bases to trimming and J lost 3 bases; unmatched junction nucleotides: 7. This CDR3 is 15 amino acids long. Germline-derived CDR1 and CDR2 are SGDLS and YYNGEE. Full variable domain (rest looked up from reference TRBV9 and TRBJ2-3): DSGVTQTPKHLITATGQRVTLRCSPRSGDLSVYWYQQSLDQGLQFLIQYYNGEERAKGNILERFSAQQFPDLHSELNLSSLELGDSALYFCASSDSGIGTDTQYFGPGTRLTVL.

The CDR3 bases are TGCGCCAGCAGCTTGGTAGCGGGAGCGGAGGAGACCCAGTACTTC. Translation: CASSLVAGAEETQYF. The chain combines TRBV5-1 with TRBJ2-5, with 9 bases identical to TRBD2. Germline V gives CDR1 SGHRS, CDR2 YFSETQ. V was pared by 0 bases and J by 5 bases, with 5 bases of the junction left unmatched. CDR3 length: 15 residues.

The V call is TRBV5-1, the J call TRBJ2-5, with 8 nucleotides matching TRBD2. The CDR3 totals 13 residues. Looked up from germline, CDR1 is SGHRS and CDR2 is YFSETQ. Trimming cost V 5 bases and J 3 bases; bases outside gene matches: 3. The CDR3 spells CASRRGVEETQYF. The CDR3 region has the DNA TGCGCCAGCAGGCGGGGGGTTGAAGAGACCCAGTACTTC.

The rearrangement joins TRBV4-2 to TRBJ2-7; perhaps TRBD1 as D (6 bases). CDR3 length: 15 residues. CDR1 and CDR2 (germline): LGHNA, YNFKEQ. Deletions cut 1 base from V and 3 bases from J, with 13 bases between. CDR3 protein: CASSQVGQGIYEQYF. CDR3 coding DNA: TGTGCCAGCAGCCAAGTAGGCCAGGGGATCTACGAGCAGTACTTC.

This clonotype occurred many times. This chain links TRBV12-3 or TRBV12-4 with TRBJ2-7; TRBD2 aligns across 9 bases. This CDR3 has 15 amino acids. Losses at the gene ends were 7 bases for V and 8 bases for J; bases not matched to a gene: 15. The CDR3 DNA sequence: TGTGCCAGCACCCCACCGGGGGCTAGCGGGACTAAGCAGTACTTC. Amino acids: CASTPPGASGTKQYF.

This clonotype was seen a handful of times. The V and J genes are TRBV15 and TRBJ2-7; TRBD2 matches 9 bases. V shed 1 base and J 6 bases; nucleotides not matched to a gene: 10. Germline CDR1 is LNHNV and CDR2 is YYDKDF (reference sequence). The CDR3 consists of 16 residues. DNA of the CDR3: TGTGCCACCAGCAGAGGAGCGGGAGGCCCGGGGGGCGAGCAGTACTTC. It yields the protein CATSRGAGGPGGEQYF.

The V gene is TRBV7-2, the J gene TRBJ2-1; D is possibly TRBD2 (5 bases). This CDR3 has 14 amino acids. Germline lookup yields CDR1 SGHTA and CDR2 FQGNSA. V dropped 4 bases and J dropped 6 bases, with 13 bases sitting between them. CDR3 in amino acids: CASSYDGLLNEQFF. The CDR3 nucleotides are TGTGCCAGCAGCTACGACGGACTCCTCAATGAGCAGTTCTTC.

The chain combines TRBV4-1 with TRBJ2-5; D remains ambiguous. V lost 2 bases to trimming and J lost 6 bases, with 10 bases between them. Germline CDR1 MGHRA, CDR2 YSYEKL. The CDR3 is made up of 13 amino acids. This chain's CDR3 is CASSQLDPKTQYF. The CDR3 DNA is TGCGCCAGCAGCCAATTGGACCCGAAGACCCAGTACTTC.

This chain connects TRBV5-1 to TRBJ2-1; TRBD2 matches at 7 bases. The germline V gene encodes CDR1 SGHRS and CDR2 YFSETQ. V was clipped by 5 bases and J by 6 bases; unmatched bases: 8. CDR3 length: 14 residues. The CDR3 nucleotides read TGCGCCAGCAGGCCGCCGGGACTAATCAATGAGCAGTTCTTC. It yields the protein CASRPPGLINEQFF.

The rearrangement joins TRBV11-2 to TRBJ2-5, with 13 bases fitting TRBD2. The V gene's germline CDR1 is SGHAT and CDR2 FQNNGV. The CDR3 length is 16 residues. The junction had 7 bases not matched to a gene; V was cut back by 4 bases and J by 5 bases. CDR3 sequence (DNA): TGTGCCAGCAGCTCCGGACTAGCGGGAGTGAGGGAGACCCAGTACTTC. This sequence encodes CASSSGLAGVRETQYF. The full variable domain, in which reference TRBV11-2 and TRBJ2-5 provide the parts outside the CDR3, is EAGVAQSPRYKIIEKRQSVAFWCNPISGHATLYWYQQILGQGPKLLIQFQNNGVVDDSQLPKDRFSAERLKGVDSTLKIQPAKLEDSAVYLCASSSGLAGVRETQYFGPGTRLLVL.

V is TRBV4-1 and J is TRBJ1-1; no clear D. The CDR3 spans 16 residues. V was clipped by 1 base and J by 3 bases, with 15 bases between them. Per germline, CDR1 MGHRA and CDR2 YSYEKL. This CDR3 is CASSQAWPLRDTEAFF. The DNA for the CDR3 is TGCGCCAGCAGCCAAGCGTGGCCATTGAGGGACACTGAAGCTTTCTTT.

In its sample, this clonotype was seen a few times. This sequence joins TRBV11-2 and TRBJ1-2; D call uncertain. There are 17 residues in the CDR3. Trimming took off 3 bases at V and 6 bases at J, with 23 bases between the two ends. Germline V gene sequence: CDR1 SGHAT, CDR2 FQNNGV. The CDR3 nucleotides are TGTGCCAGCAGCTTGAGACTATGGAACCGGATAGCCGATGGCTACACCTTC. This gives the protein CASSLRLWNRIADGYTF.

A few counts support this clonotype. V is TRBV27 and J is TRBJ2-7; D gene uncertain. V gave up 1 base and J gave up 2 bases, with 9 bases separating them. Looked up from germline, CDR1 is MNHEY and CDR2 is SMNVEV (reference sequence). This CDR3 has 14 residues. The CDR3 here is CASSLFVDAYEQYF. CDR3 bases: TGTGCCAGCAGTTTATTCGTGGACGCCTACGAGCAGTACTTC.

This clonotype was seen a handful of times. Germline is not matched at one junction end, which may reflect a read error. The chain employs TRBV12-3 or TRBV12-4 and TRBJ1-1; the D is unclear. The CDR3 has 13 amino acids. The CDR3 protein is CDSRRQTNTEAFF. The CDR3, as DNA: TGTGACAGCAGGAGGCAAACGAACACTGAAGCTTTCTTT.